This T cell receptor (beta chain) came from a study of shared clonotypes between healthy human individuals. Study conclusions and caveats: On the whole, naive subsets had larger estimated richness than memory subsets had.

Turning to this clone: Its antigen is undetermined.

The assay ran at deep level. Clones were read by immunoSEQ multiplex PCR, and TCRdb kept only the in-frame ones, dropping some. The sample contains about 2.2 million clones, under 95% of which appear only once. Germline CDR1 SGHDT, CDR2 YYEEEE. The CDR3 has 14 amino acids. Trimming removed 4 bases at V and 5 bases at J, with 15 bases between. CD45RO-negative CD8 cells positively selected for CCR7 made up the naive population, which excluded terminally differentiated effector memory CD45RA+ cells. The sequencing input was naive CD8+ T cells from PBMCs. The chain joins TRBV5-6 to TRBJ2-5, with D possibly matching TRBD1 (6 bases). This TCR came from a man aged 18 to 29 in good health. Some clones in this sample may be carry-over from other donors' samples. DNA for the CDR3: TGTGCCAGCAGCCAACAAACAGGGATGGAGACCCAGTACTTC. Encoded protein: CASSQQTGMETQYF. Based on the CDR3 plus reference TRBV5-6 and TRBJ2-5, the full variable domain is DAGVTQSPTHLIKTRGQQVTLRCSPKSGHDTVSWYQQALGQGPQFIFQYYEEEERQRGNFPDRFSGHQFPNYSSELNVNALLLGDSALYLCASSQQTGMETQYFGPGTRLLVL.